The 18 T cell receptor beta chains below come from one sample, sequenced in a study of metastatic and nonmetastatic thyroid tumors. Ahead of thyroid surgery, no patient had received treatment of any kind. From the PCR reads, TCRdb re-called clones with MiXCR. Seen here are 45,000 to 55,000 clones, approximately 24% observed once, and the top ten hold around 3.2%. Sequenced material: blood. The receptors come from a male donor with papillary thyroid cancer or a benign thyroid nodule (not recorded which). Some clones in this sample may be carry-over from other donors' samples.

The V call is TRBV20-1, the J call TRBJ2-7; D call uncertain. V lost 3 bases, J lost 4 bases, and 7 bases lay in between. The germline V gene has CDR1 DFQATT and CDR2 SNEGSKA (reference sequence). The CDR3 loop spans 11 amino acids. The CDR3 here is CSASKGYEQYF. The CDR3 DNA is TGCAGTGCTAGTAAGGGTTACGAGCAGTACTTC.

This clone was detected many times. This rearrangement joins TRBV29-1 to TRBJ2-5; 8 positions agree with TRBD1. The length of the CDR3 is 14 residues. Unmatched junction bases numbered 8, after V lost 3 bases and J lost 5 bases. Germline-derived CDR1 and CDR2 are SQVTM and ANQGSEA. The CDR3 DNA reads TGCAGCGTTGAGGGCAGGGGGCTTGGCGAGACCCAGTACTTC. Its protein is CSVEGRGLGETQYF.

Sample share makes this clone medium-sized. The chain couples TRBV6-1 to TRBJ1-3; 7 positions match TRBD1. The J segment lost 2 bases and the V segment lost 6 bases, leaving 7 bases of the junction unmatched. CDR3 length: 15 residues. Germline V gives CDR1 MNHNS, CDR2 SASEGT. The CDR3 loop is CASSYRGTAGNTIYF. The CDR3 coding sequence is TGTGCCAGCAGCTACAGAGGGACAGCTGGAAACACCATATATTTT.

The sample holds many counts of this clone. Possible read error: a much larger clone is one base away. The V gene is TRBV30, the J gene TRBJ1-1; D call uncertain. Germline V gene sequence: CDR1 GTSNPN, CDR2 SVGIG (reference sequence). Trimming removed 8 bases at V and 1 base at J, with 14 bases between. CDR3 length: 13 amino acids. CDR3 residues: CARNGGPNTEAFF. The CDR3 DNA sequence: TGTGCCCGGAACGGTGGACCGAACACTGAAGCTTTCTTT.

This clone appeared many times. The rearrangement links TRBV28 to TRBJ1-2; no clear D. Germline-derived CDR1 and CDR2 are MDHEN and SYDVKM. The CDR3 is 12 residues long. Trimming removed 1 base at V and 2 bases at J, with 2 bases between. CDR3 nucleotides: TGTGCCAGCAGTTTATTGAACTATGGCTACACCTTC. This sequence encodes CASSLLNYGYTF.

In this sample, this clone turned up many times. V gene TRBV10-3 combines with J gene TRBJ2-5; D unclear. The germline gives CDR1 ENHRY, CDR2 SYGVKD. The CDR3 contains 14 residues. The V gene lost 3 bases and the J gene lost 2 bases, with 10 bases spanning the gap. CDR3 region: CAISERAGQETQYF. In DNA form, the CDR3 reads TGTGCCATCAGTGAAAGGGCAGGACAAGAGACCCAGTACTTC.

This clone came up many times. This chain joins TRBV20-1 and TRBJ2-1; no firm D call. Germline CDR1 and CDR2: DFQATT and SNEGSKA (reference sequence). CDR3 length: 14 residues. V lost 6 bases, J lost 5 bases, and 17 bases lay in between. The CDR3 loop reads CSALRALGNNEQFF. CDR3 nucleotides: TGCAGTGCACTCCGGGCCCTGGGGAACAATGAGCAGTTCTTC.

In its sample, this clone was seen many times. V and J are TRBV13 and TRBJ2-7, with TRBD2 as a possible D gene (5 bases). The CDR3 extends over 14 amino acids. CDR1 and CDR2 (germline): PRHDT, FYEKMQ (reference sequence). V lost 4 bases to trimming and J lost 6 bases, with 16 bases between them. CDR3 in DNA: TGTGCCAGCAGCTATAACCCCTATGGAGGCGAGCAGTACTTC. Its protein product is CASSYNPYGGEQYF.

This sequence joins TRBV18 and TRBJ1-2, with D perhaps matching TRBD1 (6 bases). The CDR3 consists of 15 residues. Trimming took off 2 bases at V and 5 bases at J, with 15 bases between the two ends. Germline loops: CDR1 KGHSH, CDR2 LQKENI. The CDR3 DNA follows: TGTGCCAGCTCACCATATGGACAGAGTGGTTATGGCTACACCTTC. Its translation is CASSPYGQSGYGYTF.

There are many counts of this clone. One junction end does not reproduce the germline sequence, and a read error may be involved. The chain recombines TRBV15 with TRBJ1-5; no definite D call. Germline-derived CDR1 and CDR2 are LNHNV and YYDKDF (reference sequence). CDR3 length: 13 amino acids. CDR3 nucleotides: TGTGCCACCAGCAGAGATTCGAATCTGCCCCAGCATTTT. As protein: CATSRDSNLPQHF.

This clone was detected many times. This could be a read error, since a much larger clone is one nucleotide away. This sample also contains other DNA sequences that code for the same CDR3. This chain joins TRBV3-1 and TRBJ2-2; weak D call: TRBD2 (5 bases). The germline V and J ends were trimmed by 5 bases and 4 bases, with 14 bases remaining between them. CDR1 is LGHDT and CDR2 is YNNKEL in the germline V gene (reference sequence). The CDR3 consists of 15 residues. In nucleotides, the CDR3 is TGTGCCAGCAGCTTCTTGTCTCGGGGCACCGGGGAGCTGTTTTTT. Its protein product is CASSFLSRGTGELFF.

The rearrangement uses TRBV12-3 or TRBV12-4 and TRBJ2-3; 7 nucleotides align to TRBD1. V lost 5 bases, J lost 8 bases, and 13 bases stayed unmatched. The CDR3 extends over 15 amino acids. The CDR3, as DNA: TGTGCCAGCAGTACCTTGACAGGGAGCGTTATTACGCAGTATTTT. This encodes CASSTLTGSVITQYF.

This clone has ten or more counts. At one end, the junction sequence differs from germline, possibly due to a read error. The J gene is TRBJ2-1, the V gene TRBV4-1; 13 nucleotides match TRBD2. Germline loops: CDR1 MGHRA, CDR2 YSYEKL. The CDR3 consists of 18 residues. The CDR3 reads CASSQGIGLAGAYNEQFF. In DNA form, the CDR3 reads TGCGCCAGCAGCCAAGGGATTGGACTAGCGGGAGCTTACAATGAACAGTTCTTC.

This clone was seen at least ten times. The chain joins TRBV5-1 to TRBJ2-2; 10 bases match TRBD2. CDR1 SGHRS and CDR2 YFSETQ come from the germline V gene. The CDR3 is 16 amino acids. V dropped 3 bases and J dropped 0; count of bases not matched to a gene: 2. CDR3 sequence reads: CASSSGLAANTGELFF. For the CDR3, the DNA is TGCGCCAGCAGCTCCGGACTAGCGGCGAACACCGGGGAGCTGTTTTTT.

This clone was recorded once. A much larger clone lies a single base off, so this may be a read error. Within the sample, other DNA sequences also encode this same CDR3. The J gene is TRBJ2-5, the V gene TRBV15; the D gene is possibly TRBD2 (7 bases). V was trimmed by 6 bases and J by 3 bases, leaving 14 bases between them. The length of the CDR3 is 14 residues. The V gene's germline CDR1 is LNHNV and CDR2 YYDKDF (reference sequence). The CDR3 DNA sequence: TGTGCCACCAGTGGGGGGGGCTTCAAAGAGACCCAGTACTTC. Translating gives CATSGGGFKETQYF.

The V call is TRBV18, the J call TRBJ1-5, with D possibly being TRBD1 (5 bases). Per the germline V gene, CDR1 is KGHSH and CDR2 is LQKENI. The CDR3 extends over 13 amino acids. V lost 6 bases and J lost 7, with 13 bases in between. The CDR3 region has the DNA TGTGCCAGCTCCCCTGAGGGGCACCAGCCCCAGCATTTT. Its protein product is CASSPEGHQPQHF. The entire variable domain, with the rest obtained from reference TRBV18 and TRBJ1-5, is as follows: NAGVMQNPRHLVRRRGQEARLRCSPMKGHSHVYWYRQLPEEGLKFMVYLQKENIIDESGMPKERFSAEFPKEGPSILRIQQVVRGDSAAYFCASSPEGHQPQHFGDGTRLSIL.

This clone was recorded at least ten times. V usage is TRBV7-3 and J usage is TRBJ1-2; 7 bases fit TRBD1. CDR1 is SGHTA and CDR2 is FQGTGA in the germline V gene. The CDR3 is made up of 14 amino acids. V lost 5 bases to trimming and J lost 3 bases; unmatched junction nucleotides: 6. CDR3 in amino acids: CASSPGQADYGYTF. The CDR3 coding sequence is TGTGCCAGCAGCCCCGGACAGGCGGACTATGGCTACACCTTC.

The gene calls are TRBV5-1 and TRBJ1-1; 11 nucleotides match TRBD1. CDR1 is SGHRS and CDR2 is YFSETQ in the germline V gene. The V segment lost 0 bases and the J segment 1 base; nucleotides outside the gene matches: 8. This CDR3 has 18 residues. CDR3 nucleotide sequence: TGCGCCAGCAGCTTGGAGGGACAGGGGGTGAAGAGGAACACTGAAGCTTTCTTT. Protein sequence: CASSLEGQGVKRNTEAFF.